The 27 T cell receptor beta chains below come from one sample, sequenced in a study of shared clonotypes between healthy human individuals. Using immunoSEQ multiplex PCR, the repertoire was profiled, and TCRdb retains in-frame clones only, with some absent. The sample holds 2 million to 2.5 million clones, more than 80% seen once. Sequences were obtained from naive CD4+ T cells from PBMCs. Subset meaning: CD45RA+ positively selected. The receptors here all came from a man younger than 35 in good health. Some clones in this sample may be carry-over from other donors' samples.

The J gene is TRBJ2-3, the V gene TRBV5-1; 8 bases align to TRBD2. This CDR3 spans 18 amino acids. The germline CDR1 and CDR2 sequences are SGHRS and YFSETQ. V gave up 0 bases and J gave up 1 base; unmatched junction bases: 10. Here the CDR3 reads CASSLESGRGRGTDTQYF. In nucleotides, the CDR3 is TGCGCCAGCAGCTTGGAGTCCGGGAGGGGCCGAGGCACAGATACGCAGTATTTT.

The rearrangement uses TRBV27 and TRBJ2-2; D call uncertain. Germline assignment: CDR1 MNHEY and CDR2 SMNVEV (reference sequence). The CDR3 runs 14 residues. Trimming removed 5 bases at V and 7 bases at J, with 14 bases between. CDR3 sequence: CASSPQYGIGELFF. For the CDR3, the DNA is TGTGCCAGCAGTCCCCAGTATGGGATCGGGGAGCTGTTTTTT.

Note on this clone: The sample contains more than one DNA sequence encoding this CDR3. This sequence joins TRBV5-1 and TRBJ2-3, with 11 bases lining up with TRBD2. The CDR3 has 16 amino acids. V lost 3 bases, J lost 1 base, and 4 bases stayed unmatched. CDR1 SGHRS and CDR2 YFSETQ come from the germline V gene. The CDR3 loop is CASSSGLAGGTDTQYF. DNA for the CDR3: TGCGCCAGCAGCTCAGGACTAGCGGGTGGCACAGATACGCAGTATTTT.

Comment on this clone: The sample carries other DNA sequences with the same CDR3. The rearrangement links TRBV19 to TRBJ1-2, with TRBD1 matching 9 bases. Per the germline V gene, CDR1 is LNHDA and CDR2 is SQIVND (reference sequence). The ends lost 2 bases at V and 4 bases at J; junction bases unmatched: 2. The CDR3 is 14 amino acids. The CDR3 bases are TGTGCCAGTAGTATAACAGGGGGCGTCTATGGCTACACCTTC. Its protein is CASSITGGVYGYTF.

The V call is TRBV28, the J call TRBJ1-1; tentative D call: TRBD1 (6 bases). V lost 5 bases and J 5 bases, leaving 21 bases between the germline ends. This CDR3 is 16 amino acids long. Germline CDR1 MDHEN, CDR2 SYDVKM. The CDR3 DNA sequence: TGTGCCAGCAGTGATACAGGGAGGCGGGTGGATACTGAAGCTTTCTTT. It specifies CASSDTGRRVDTEAFF.

The rearrangement links TRBV4-1 to TRBJ1-5; the match to TRBD1 covers 10 bases. CDR1 is MGHRA and CDR2 is YSYEKL in the germline V gene. The CDR3 spans 15 residues. V lost 0 bases and J lost 7; bases outside the gene matches: 3. The CDR3 sequence: CASSQDPGQGQPQHF. CDR3 sequence (DNA): TGCGCCAGCAGCCAAGATCCGGGACAGGGGCAGCCCCAGCATTTT.

The V gene is TRBV5-6, the J gene TRBJ2-1; 7 nucleotides agree with TRBD2. Unmatched junction bases numbered 4, after V lost 0 bases and J lost 4 bases. In germline, CDR1 is SGHDT, CDR2 YYEEEE. The length of the CDR3 is 15 residues. DNA for the CDR3: TGTGCCAGCAGCTTGGCGCCTAGCGGTTACAATGAGCAGTTCTTC. Translation: CASSLAPSGYNEQFF.

The chain combines TRBV2 with TRBJ2-7, with 7 positions matching TRBD1. The V gene's germline CDR1 is SNHLY and CDR2 FYNNEI. The CDR3 is 16 amino acids. J gave up 5 bases and V 8 bases, and 18 bases lay outside the gene matches. The CDR3 region is CASWDSTPRGSNEQYF. As DNA, the CDR3 is TGTGCCAGCTGGGACAGCACCCCTAGGGGGTCCAACGAGCAGTACTTC.

In regard to this clone: The sample carries other DNA sequences with the same CDR3. This chain connects TRBV18 to TRBJ1-2; no firm D call. This CDR3 comprises 13 residues. Germline V lookup: CDR1 KGHSH, CDR2 LQKENI. V lost 3 bases and J lost 0, with 5 bases in between. The CDR3 loop is CASSPEANYGYTF. DNA of the CDR3: TGTGCCAGCTCACCGGAAGCTAACTATGGCTACACCTTC. The full variable domain, rest sourced from reference TRBV18 and TRBJ1-2, is NAGVMQNPRHLVRRRGQEARLRCSPMKGHSHVYWYRQLPEEGLKFMVYLQKENIIDESGMPKERFSAEFPKEGPSILRIQQVVRGDSAAYFCASSPEANYGYTFGSGTRLTVV.

The chain is built from TRBV28 and TRBJ2-7; 8 bases map to TRBD2. V lost 6 bases and J lost 0; bases outside the gene matches: 4. The length of the CDR3 is 14 residues. Germline V gene lookup returns CDR1 MDHEN and CDR2 SYDVKM. This CDR3 is CASRALAASYEQYF. CDR3 bases: TGTGCCAGCAGGGCACTAGCGGCCTCCTACGAGCAGTACTTC.

The chain links TRBV30 to TRBJ1-2; D is undetermined. The V gene lost 2 bases and the J gene lost 6 bases, with 7 bases spanning the gap. The germline CDR1 and CDR2 sequences are GTSNPN and SVGIG (reference sequence). The CDR3 has 11 residues. The CDR3 bases are TGTGCCTGGAGTCCAGGCCATGGCTACACCTTC. As protein: CAWSPGHGYTF.

The chain couples TRBV6-6 to TRBJ2-2; 9 positions match TRBD1. The CDR3 covers 14 residues. The ends lost 6 bases at V and 7 bases at J; junction bases unmatched: 6. CDR1 is MNHNY and CDR2 is SVGAGI in the germline V gene (reference sequence). The CDR3 DNA follows: TGTGCCAGCAGCCGGACAGGGGATGTCGGGGAGCTGTTTTTT. It codes for CASSRTGDVGELFF.

The rearrangement joins TRBV9 to TRBJ2-3; 14 nucleotides agree with TRBD2. Per germline, CDR1 SGDLS and CDR2 YYNGEE. With V trimmed by 0 bases and J by 2 bases, 11 bases remained unmatched. This CDR3 contains 20 residues. In DNA form, the CDR3 reads TGTGCCAGCAGCGTAGCTACCCCGGGACTAGCGGGAGATTCCACAGATACGCAGTATTTT. This sequence encodes CASSVATPGLAGDSTDTQYF.

This clone has a single count. The chain uses TRBV5-6 and TRBJ2-3; tentative D call: TRBD1 (5 bases). The V and J ends lost 0 bases and 3 bases respectively, with 11 bases between them. Germline loops: CDR1 SGHDT, CDR2 YYEEEE. The CDR3 runs 15 residues. In DNA, the CDR3 is TGTGCCAGCAGCTTGGGCGGCAGGGTGACAGATACGCAGTATTTT. Its translation is CASSLGGRVTDTQYF.

CDR3 in amino acids: CASSHPTSGRAVGAQYF. Here the CDR3 DNA reads TGTGCCAGCAGCCATCCGACTAGCGGGAGGGCCGTCGGGGCGCAGTATTTT. This sequence joins TRBV5-4 and TRBJ2-3; 14 bases agree with TRBD2. Germline V lookup: CDR1 SGHNT, CDR2 YYREEE (reference sequence). The CDR3 is made up of 17 amino acids. The V segment lost 4 bases and the J segment 10 bases; nucleotides outside the gene matches: 14.

The chain employs TRBV28 and TRBJ2-7, with D unresolved. Germline values: CDR1 MDHEN, CDR2 SYDVKM. The V gene lost 5 bases and the J gene lost 0 bases, with 11 bases spanning the gap. The CDR3 totals 14 residues. CDR3 nucleotides: TGTGCCAGCAGTGTGACGGCTTTCTCCTACGAGCAGTACTTC. Encoded protein: CASSVTAFSYEQYF.

Notes on this clone: The same CDR3 also results from other DNA sequences found in this sample. The chain joins TRBV7-9 to TRBJ1-2; 7 nucleotides align to TRBD1. The CDR3 runs to 14 residues. The junction had 3 bases not matched to a gene; V was cut back by 1 base and J by 4 bases. Germline V gene sequence: CDR1 SEHNR, CDR2 FQNEAQ (reference sequence). DNA for the CDR3: TGTGCCAGCAGCTTAGGGCAGGGGGGCTATGGCTACACCTTC. Its protein is CASSLGQGGYGYTF.

Of note for this clone: Mismatch with germline at one junction end may stem from a read error. The chain uses TRBV5-1 and TRBJ1-3; D is possibly TRBD1 (5 bases). This CDR3 comprises 15 residues. Per the germline V gene, CDR1 is SGHRS and CDR2 is YFSETQ. The CDR3, as DNA: TGCGCCAGCACCTTGGGACCGTTCTCTGGAAACACCATATATTTT. It specifies CASTLGPFSGNTIYF.

The chain links TRBV7-2 to TRBJ1-1; D possibly corresponds to TRBD1 (5 bases). Per germline, CDR1 SGHTA and CDR2 FQGNSA. The CDR3 contains 13 residues. Trimming shortened V by 5 bases and J by 5 bases, and 12 bases separated the two germline ends. This chain's CDR3 is CASSPPGITEAFF. CDR3 DNA: TGTGCCAGCAGCCCACCAGGGATTACTGAAGCTTTCTTT.

The chain links TRBV5-1 to TRBJ1-5; the match to TRBD1 covers 10 bases. The ends lost 4 bases at V and 6 bases at J; junction bases unmatched: 7. The CDR3 sequence is 15 residues long. Germline assignment: CDR1 SGHRS and CDR2 YFSETQ. CDR3 sequence reads: CASSAGTGDGQPQHF. CDR3 nucleotide sequence: TGCGCCAGCAGCGCCGGGACAGGGGACGGTCAGCCCCAGCATTTT.

In this sample, this clone turned up once. The chain has TRBV4-2 and TRBJ2-7, with D possibly being TRBD1 (6 bases). The CDR3 loop spans 13 amino acids. With 6 bases removed from V and 6 bases from J, the gap between germline ends came to 15 bases. Germline CDR1 reads LGHNA; CDR2 reads YNFKEQ. The chain's CDR3 is CASSTSGGGEQYF. The DNA for the CDR3 is TGTGCCAGCAGTACCTCTGGGGGCGGCGAGCAGTACTTC.

This clone was counted between two and nine times. The V and J genes are TRBV2 and TRBJ1-5, with unresolved D. V gave up 7 bases and J gave up 7 bases, with 14 bases separating them. The CDR3 covers 13 residues. Germline V gives CDR1 SNHLY, CDR2 FYNNEI. The CDR3 sequence is CASTPEFMQPQHF. DNA for the CDR3: TGTGCCAGCACCCCGGAGTTTATGCAGCCCCAGCATTTT.

The V gene is TRBV6-5, the J gene TRBJ1-6; D unresolved. The V end lost 6 bases, the J end lost 8 bases, and 8 bases lay between the germline ends. CDR1 and CDR2 (germline): MNHEY, SVGAGI. CDR3 size: 12 residues. The CDR3 coding sequence is TGTGCCAGCAGCTCACCGGATTCACCCCTCCACTTT. Protein product: CASSSPDSPLHF.

This chain joins TRBV9 and TRBJ2-1, with D unresolved. With 0 bases removed from V and 7 bases from J, the gap between germline ends came to 11 bases. Germline lookup yields CDR1 SGDLS and CDR2 YYNGEE. The CDR3 loop spans 14 amino acids. CDR3 residues: CASSVGVDGNEQFF. The CDR3 DNA is TGTGCCAGCAGCGTAGGCGTAGACGGGAATGAGCAGTTCTTC.

This clone was seen a few times. The rearrangement links TRBV19 to TRBJ2-7, with no clear D. The CDR3 totals 12 residues. Germline CDR1 and CDR2: LNHDA and SQIVND (reference sequence). V was trimmed by 5 bases and J by 4 bases, leaving 9 bases between them. The CDR3 coding sequence is TGTGCCAGTAGTTTCATGGGTTACGAGCAGTACTTC. This gives the protein CASSFMGYEQYF. Supplemented by reference TRBV19 and TRBJ2-7, the full variable domain reads DGGITQSPKYLFRKEGQNVTLSCEQNLNHDAMYWYRQDPGQGLRLIYYSQIVNDFQKGDIAEGYSVSREKKESFPLTVTSAQKNPTAFYLCASSFMGYEQYFGPGTRLTVT.

The V and J genes are TRBV28 and TRBJ2-3; D is tentatively TRBD1 or TRBD2 (5 bases each). Trimming took off 2 bases at V and 3 bases at J, with 15 bases between the two ends. This CDR3 contains 16 residues. Germline values: CDR1 MDHEN, CDR2 SYDVKM. The CDR3 spells CASSLRVAGRTDTQYF. Written as DNA, the CDR3 is TGTGCCAGCAGTTTAAGGGTTGCAGGGAGAACAGATACGCAGTATTTT. Drawing the rest from reference TRBV28 and TRBJ2-3, the complete variable domain is DVKVTQSSRYLVKRTGEKVFLECVQDMDHENMFWYRQDPGLGLRLIYFSYDVKMKEKGDIPEGYSVSREKKERFSLILESASTNQTSMYLCASSLRVAGRTDTQYFGPGTRLTVL.

The V call is TRBV28, the J call TRBJ2-7; the D is unclear. In germline, CDR1 is MDHEN, CDR2 SYDVKM. The CDR3 contains 12 residues. V dropped 6 bases and J dropped 6 bases, with 12 bases sitting between them. The chain's CDR3 is CASSANGVEQYF. As DNA, the CDR3 is TGTGCCAGCAGCGCAAATGGGGTCGAGCAGTACTTC.